This TCR beta chain was profiled in a study of vaccination effects on CD4 cells after COVID-19. Study-wide results and limits: Clones of infection and vaccine origin contracted markedly late after vaccination.

In regard to this clone: Its matching antigen is unknown.

Generated by immunoSEQ multiplex PCR, the TCRdb table keeps only in-frame clones and is missing some. This sample has roughly 25,000 clones, with roughly 74% found just once. V was pared by 3 bases and J by 3 bases, with 12 bases between. This CDR3 spans 14 amino acids. Looked up from germline, CDR1 is LGHDT and CDR2 is YNNKEL (reference sequence). Sequencing in the ViraFEST assay came after antigen-specific CD4+ T cells had been expanded with viral peptide pools, which were used to stimulate PBMC. Subsequent to approximately 9 days of culture, CD4+ T cells were isolated. A PCR test confirmed that the person had SARS-CoV-2 infection between March and December 2020. Wells each received two million PBMC, cultured with about 10 IU/ml IL-2 and 8.5 to 10 ug/ml peptides. Cells had half their medium changed to IL-2 medium on days 3 and 7.

The sample here was CD4+ T cells from PBMCs cultured with HCoV-NL63 spike peptides, taken before COVID-19 vaccination. V gene TRBV3-1 (or the pseudogene TRBV3-2) combines with J gene TRBJ2-7, with D perhaps matching TRBD2 (5 bases). The receptor comes from a human donor who had a prior SARS-CoV-2 infection. The CDR3 coding sequence is TGTGCCAGCAGCCAGGTCGCACTAGTCTACGAGCAGTACTTC. This sequence encodes CASSQVALVYEQYF.